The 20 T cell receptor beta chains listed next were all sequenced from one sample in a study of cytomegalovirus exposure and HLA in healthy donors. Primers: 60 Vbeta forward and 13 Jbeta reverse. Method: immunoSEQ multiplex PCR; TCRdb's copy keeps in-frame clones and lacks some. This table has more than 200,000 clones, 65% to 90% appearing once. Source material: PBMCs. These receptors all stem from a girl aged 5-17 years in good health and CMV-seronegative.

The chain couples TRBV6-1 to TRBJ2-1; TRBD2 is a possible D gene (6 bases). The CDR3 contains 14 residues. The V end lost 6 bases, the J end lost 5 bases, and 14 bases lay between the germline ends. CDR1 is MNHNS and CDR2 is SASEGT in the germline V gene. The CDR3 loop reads CASRPRDFDNEQFF. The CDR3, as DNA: TGTGCCAGCAGGCCCCGGGACTTCGACAATGAGCAGTTCTTC.

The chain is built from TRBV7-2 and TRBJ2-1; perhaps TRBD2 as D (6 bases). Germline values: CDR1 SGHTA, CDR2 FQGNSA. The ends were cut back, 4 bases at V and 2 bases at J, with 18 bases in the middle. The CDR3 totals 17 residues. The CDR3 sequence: CASSWEVGGFPYNEQFF. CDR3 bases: TGTGCCAGCAGCTGGGAGGTGGGGGGATTTCCCTACAATGAGCAGTTCTTC.

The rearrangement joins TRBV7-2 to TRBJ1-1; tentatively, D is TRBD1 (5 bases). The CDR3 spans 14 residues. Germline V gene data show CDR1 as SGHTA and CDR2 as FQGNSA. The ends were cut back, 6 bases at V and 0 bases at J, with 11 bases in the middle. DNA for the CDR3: TGTGCCAGCAGGGCTCAGGGCATGAACACTGAAGCTTTCTTT. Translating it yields CASRAQGMNTEAFF.

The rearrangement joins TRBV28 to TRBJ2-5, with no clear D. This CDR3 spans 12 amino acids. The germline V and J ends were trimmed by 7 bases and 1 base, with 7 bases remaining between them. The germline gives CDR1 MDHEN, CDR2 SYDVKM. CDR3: CASTGTQETQYF. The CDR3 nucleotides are TGTGCCAGCACGGGTACCCAAGAGACCCAGTACTTC.

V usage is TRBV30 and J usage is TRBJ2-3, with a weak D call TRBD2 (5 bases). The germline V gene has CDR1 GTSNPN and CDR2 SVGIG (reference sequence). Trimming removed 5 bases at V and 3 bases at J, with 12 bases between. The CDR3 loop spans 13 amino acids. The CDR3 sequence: CAWAAGITDTQYF. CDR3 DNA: TGTGCCTGGGCAGCCGGGATAACAGATACGCAGTATTTT.

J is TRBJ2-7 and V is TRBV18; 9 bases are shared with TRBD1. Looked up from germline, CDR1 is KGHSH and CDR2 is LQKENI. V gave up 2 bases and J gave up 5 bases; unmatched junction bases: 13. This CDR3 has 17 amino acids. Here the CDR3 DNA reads TGTGCCAGCTCACCATTTGCGGCGGGGACAGGGAACAACGAGCAGTACTTC. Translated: CASSPFAAGTGNNEQYF.

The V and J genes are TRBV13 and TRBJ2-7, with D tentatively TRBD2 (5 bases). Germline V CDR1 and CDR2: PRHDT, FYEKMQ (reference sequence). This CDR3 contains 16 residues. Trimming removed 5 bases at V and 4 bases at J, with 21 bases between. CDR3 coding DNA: TGTGCCAGCAGCGACCGTCTAGCCGCTCATTCTTACGAGCAGTACTTC. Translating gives CASSDRLAAHSYEQYF.

In DNA form, the CDR3 reads TGTGCCAGCAGCCAAGACAGGGTGAAAGGTGAAGCTTTCTTT. Translating gives CASSQDRVKGEAFF. The chain joins TRBV7-3 to TRBJ1-1; TRBD1 matches 7 bases. The V segment lost 5 bases and the J segment 7 bases; nucleotides outside the gene matches: 10. CDR3 size: 14 residues. Germline V gene lookup returns CDR1 SGHTA and CDR2 FQGTGA.

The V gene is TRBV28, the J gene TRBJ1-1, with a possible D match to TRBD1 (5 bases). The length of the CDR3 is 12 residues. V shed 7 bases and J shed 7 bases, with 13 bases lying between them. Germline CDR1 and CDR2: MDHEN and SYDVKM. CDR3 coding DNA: TGTGCCAGCACCTGGGGGGTGAGTGAAGCTTTCTTT. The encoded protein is CASTWGVSEAFF. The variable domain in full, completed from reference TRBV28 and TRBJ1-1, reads DVKVTQSSRYLVKRTGEKVFLECVQDMDHENMFWYRQDPGLGLRLIYFSYDVKMKEKGDIPEGYSVSREKKERFSLILESASTNQTSMYLCASTWGVSEAFFGQGTRLTVV.

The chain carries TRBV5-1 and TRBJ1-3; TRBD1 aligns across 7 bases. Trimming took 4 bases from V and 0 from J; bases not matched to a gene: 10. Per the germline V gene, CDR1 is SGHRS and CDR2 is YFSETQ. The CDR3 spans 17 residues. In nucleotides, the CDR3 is TGCGCCAGCAGCCGGAAGACAGGGCCGAGCTCTGGAAACACCATATATTTT. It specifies CASSRKTGPSSGNTIYF.

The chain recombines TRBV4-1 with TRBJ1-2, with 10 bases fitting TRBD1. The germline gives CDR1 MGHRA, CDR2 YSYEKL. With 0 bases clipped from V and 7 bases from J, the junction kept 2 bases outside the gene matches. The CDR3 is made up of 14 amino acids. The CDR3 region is CASSQEGTGVGYTF. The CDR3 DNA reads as TGCGCCAGCAGCCAAGAGGGGACAGGGGTTGGCTACACCTTC.

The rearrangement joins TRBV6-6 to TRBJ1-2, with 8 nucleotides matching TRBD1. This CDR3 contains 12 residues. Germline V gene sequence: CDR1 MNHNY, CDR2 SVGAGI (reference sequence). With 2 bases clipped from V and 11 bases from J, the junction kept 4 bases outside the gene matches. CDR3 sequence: CASSYPGQGYTF. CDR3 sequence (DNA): TGTGCCAGCAGTTACCCCGGACAGGGTTACACCTTC.

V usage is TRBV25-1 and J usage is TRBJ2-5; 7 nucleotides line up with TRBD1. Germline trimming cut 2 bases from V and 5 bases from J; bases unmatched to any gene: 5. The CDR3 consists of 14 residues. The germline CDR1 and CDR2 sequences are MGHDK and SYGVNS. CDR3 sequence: CASSELQGRETQYF. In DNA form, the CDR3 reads TGTGCCAGCAGTGAACTACAGGGGCGGGAGACCCAGTACTTC.

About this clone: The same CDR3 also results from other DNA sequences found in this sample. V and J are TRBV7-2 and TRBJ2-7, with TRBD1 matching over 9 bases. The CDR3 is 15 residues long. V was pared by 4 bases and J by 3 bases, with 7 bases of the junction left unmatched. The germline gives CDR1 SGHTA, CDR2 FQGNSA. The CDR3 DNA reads TGTGCCAGCAGCTCACCCGGGACAGGGTTCTACGAGCAGTACTTC. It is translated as CASSSPGTGFYEQYF.

Here the CDR3 DNA reads TGTGCCAGCAGTTCCAGACAGGGAAGCGGAAACACCATATATTTT. This translates into CASSSRQGSGNTIYF. The chain is built from TRBV27 and TRBJ1-3, with 7 nucleotides matching TRBD1. The J segment lost 4 bases and the V segment lost 4 bases, leaving 7 bases of the junction unmatched. The CDR3 extends over 15 amino acids. The germline CDR1 and CDR2 sequences are MNHEY and SMNVEV (reference sequence).

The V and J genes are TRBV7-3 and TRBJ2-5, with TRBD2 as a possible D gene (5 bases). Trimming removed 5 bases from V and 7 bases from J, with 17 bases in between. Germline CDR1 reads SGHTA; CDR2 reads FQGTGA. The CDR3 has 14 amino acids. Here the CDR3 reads CASSMTLALGTQYF. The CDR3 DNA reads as TGTGCCAGCAGCATGACCCTAGCCCTAGGGACCCAGTACTTC.

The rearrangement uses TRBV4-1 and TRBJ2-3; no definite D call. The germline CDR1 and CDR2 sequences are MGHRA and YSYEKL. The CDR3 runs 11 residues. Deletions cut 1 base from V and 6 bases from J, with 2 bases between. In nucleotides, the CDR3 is TGCGCCAGCAGCCAAGCGGATACGCAGTATTTT. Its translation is CASSQADTQYF.

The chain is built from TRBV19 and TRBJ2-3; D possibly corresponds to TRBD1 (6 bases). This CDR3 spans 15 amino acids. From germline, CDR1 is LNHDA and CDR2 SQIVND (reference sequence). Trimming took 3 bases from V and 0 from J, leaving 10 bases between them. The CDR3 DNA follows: TGTGCCAGTAGTATCGGACAGACTAGCACAGATACGCAGTATTTT. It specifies CASSIGQTSTDTQYF.

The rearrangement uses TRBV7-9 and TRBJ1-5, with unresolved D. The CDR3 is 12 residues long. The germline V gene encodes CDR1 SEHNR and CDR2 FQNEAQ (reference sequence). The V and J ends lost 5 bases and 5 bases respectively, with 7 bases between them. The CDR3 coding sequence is TGTGCCAGCAGCAGAGGAGATCAGCCCCAGCATTTT. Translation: CASSRGDQPQHF. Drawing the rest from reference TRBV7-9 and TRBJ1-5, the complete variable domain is DTGVSQNPRHKITKRGQNVTFRCDPISEHNRLYWYRQTLGQGPEFLTYFQNEAQLEKSRLLSDRFSAERPKGSFSTLEIQRTEQGDSAMYLCASSRGDQPQHFGDGTRLSIL.

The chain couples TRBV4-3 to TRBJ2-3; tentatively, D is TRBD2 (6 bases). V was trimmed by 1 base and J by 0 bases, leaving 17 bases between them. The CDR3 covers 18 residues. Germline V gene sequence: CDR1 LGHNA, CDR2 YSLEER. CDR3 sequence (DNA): TGCGCCAGCAGCCAAGGAATCCCGGGCGGGGCGAGCACAGATACGCAGTATTTT. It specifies CASSQGIPGGASTDTQYF.